The 9 T cell receptor beta chains in this list originate from one sample, sequenced in a study of memory CD4+ T cells and cytomegalovirus serostatus. Only in-frame clones appear in the TCRdb table, and some are missing; sequencing was by immunoSEQ multiplex PCR. This table holds roughly 50,000 clones, more than 60% found once. The sort gate was single viable CD3+CD4+CD8-CD45RO+ cells for memory CD4+ T cells. Sequencing used memory CD4+ T cells from blood. These receptors all stem from an adult in good health and CMV-seronegative.

The chain uses TRBV4-3 and TRBJ1-1; D is perhaps TRBD1 (6 bases). The germline CDR1 and CDR2 sequences are LGHNA and YSLEER. V gave up 1 base and J gave up 4 bases, with 16 bases separating them. This CDR3 region has 16 residues. CDR3 sequence (DNA): TGCGCCAGCAGCCAAGGGGCAGGGGAAGGTAGCACTGAAGCTTTCTTT. Its protein product is CASSQGAGEGSTEAFF.

This chain joins TRBV19 and TRBJ2-6; D gene ambiguous. Germline-derived CDR1 and CDR2 are LNHDA and SQIVND (reference sequence). Trimming removed 3 bases at V and 3 bases at J, with 6 bases between. This CDR3 region has 14 residues. CDR3 amino acids: CASSITGGANVLTF. The CDR3 nucleotides read TGTGCCAGTAGTATTACGGGTGGGGCCAACGTCCTGACTTTC.

This clone was seen once. The chain recombines TRBV5-4 with TRBJ2-2; tentatively, D is TRBD2 (6 bases). The germline V gene encodes CDR1 SGHNT and CDR2 YYREEE (reference sequence). This CDR3 contains 15 residues. Trimming pared 9 bases from V and 1 base from J, leaving 16 bases between. The CDR3 region has the DNA TGTGCCACCCATTCATGGCGGGGGAACACCGGGGAGCTGTTTTTT. Its translation: CATHSWRGNTGELFF.

The CDR3 reads CASSVRLYGYTF. CDR3 sequence (DNA): TGTGCCAGCAGTGTACGTCTCTATGGCTACACCTTC. The chain employs TRBV28 and TRBJ1-2; D not certain. Germline lookup yields CDR1 MDHEN and CDR2 SYDVKM. Trimming left V 5 bases short and J 4 bases short, with 8 bases between. CDR3 size: 12 residues.

The chain is built from TRBV18 and TRBJ2-7; TRBD1 aligns across 10 bases. Germline loops: CDR1 KGHSH, CDR2 LQKENI. The CDR3 is made up of 15 amino acids. Unmatched junction bases numbered 7, after V lost 4 bases and J lost 4 bases. CDR3 in amino acids: CASSQPGTGDYEQYF. The CDR3, as DNA: TGTGCCAGCTCACAACCCGGGACAGGGGATTACGAGCAGTACTTC.

This clone has ten or more counts. The chain employs TRBV5-1 and TRBJ2-2; D unresolved. Deletions cut 1 base from V and 0 bases from J, with 10 bases between. Germline V gene sequence: CDR1 SGHRS, CDR2 YFSETQ. There are 16 residues in the CDR3. The CDR3 DNA follows: TGCGCCAGCAGCTTGACCATGGTCACGAACACCGGGGAGCTGTTTTTT. Amino acids: CASSLTMVTNTGELFF.

The CDR3 loop is CASSPSLQLNTEAFF. The CDR3 coding sequence is TGTGCCAGCAGTCCCTCGCTGCAGCTGAACACTGAAGCTTTCTTT. This chain links TRBV27 with TRBJ1-1; D ambiguous. CDR3 length: 15 residues. The V gene lost 5 bases and the J gene lost 0 bases, with 13 bases spanning the gap. Germline loops: CDR1 MNHEY, CDR2 SMNVEV (reference sequence).

V is TRBV4-1 and J is TRBJ1-2; TRBD1 matches 10 bases. Germline-derived CDR1 and CDR2 are MGHRA and YSYEKL. Unmatched junction bases numbered 7, after V lost 4 bases and J lost 5 bases. The CDR3 consists of 15 residues. The CDR3, as DNA: TGCGCCAGCAGCCCGGGGACAGGGGCGGGTTATGGCTACACCTTC. Its protein is CASSPGTGAGYGYTF.

This sequence joins TRBV7-9 and TRBJ2-5; no clear D gene. The length of the CDR3 is 15 residues. Germline V lookup: CDR1 SEHNR, CDR2 FQNEAQ (reference sequence). V was pared by 3 bases and J by 6 bases, with 17 bases between. Here the CDR3 reads CASSFRTTALQTQYF. In nucleotides, the CDR3 is TGTGCCAGCAGCTTTAGGACGACGGCACTACAGACCCAGTACTTC.